This T cell receptor beta chain comes out of a study of blood T cell repertoires in COVID-19. Donors of Cohort 3 who recovered were those that had two negative PCRs, clearance, or symptom resolution. Assay: immunoSEQ multiplex PCR; the TCRdb copy retains only in-frame clones and omits some. The sample contains a few hundred thousand clones, more than 85% of which appear only once. The TCR sequence derives from a woman under 40 who had recovered from COVID-19. The specimen was PBMCs or T cells enriched from blood (not recorded which).

CDR3 sequence: CASSTGTGVQYF. The CDR3 coding sequence is TGTGCCAGCAGCACCGGAACCGGGGTTCAGTACTTC. The rearrangement joins TRBV6-2 or TRBV6-3 to TRBJ2-4, with D tentatively TRBD2 (5 bases). Germline CDR1 reads MNHEY; CDR2 reads SVGEGT. CDR3 length: 12 residues. Trimming removed 6 bases at V and 11 bases at J, with 14 bases between.